This T cell receptor (beta chain) stems from a study of blood T cell repertoires in COVID-19. Germline CDR1 reads WSHSY; CDR2 reads SAAADI. Deletions cut 6 bases from V and 5 bases from J, with 10 bases between. This CDR3 has 12 residues. The data were produced by immunoSEQ multiplex PCR, yet TCRdb's version contains in-frame clones alone and is incomplete. The data hold approximately 46,000 clones, with around 86% observed a single time. This chain uses TRBV10-2 with TRBJ2-5, with D maybe TRBD2 (6 bases). The specimen sequenced was peripheral blood. This TCR was recovered from a human donor in a cohort sampled during active COVID-19. This CDR3 reads CASRLGGETQYF. The CDR3 DNA sequence: TGCGCCAGCAGACTAGGAGGGGAGACCCAGTACTTC.